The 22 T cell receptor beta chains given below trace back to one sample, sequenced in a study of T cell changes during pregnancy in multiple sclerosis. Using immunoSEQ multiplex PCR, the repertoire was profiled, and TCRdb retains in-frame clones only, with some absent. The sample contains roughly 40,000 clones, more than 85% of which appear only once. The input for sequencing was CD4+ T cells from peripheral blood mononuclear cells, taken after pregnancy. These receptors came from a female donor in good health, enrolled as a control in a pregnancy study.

The CDR3, as DNA: TGTGCCAGCAGTGAGCCCCGGGACAGGCTATTTAGCACAGATACGCAGTATTTT. As protein: CASSEPRDRLFSTDTQYF. V is TRBV25-1 and J is TRBJ2-3; TRBD1 matches at 8 bases. CDR3 size: 18 residues. Germline V lookup: CDR1 MGHDK, CDR2 SYGVNS. V dropped 3 bases and J dropped 0; count of bases not matched to a gene: 11.

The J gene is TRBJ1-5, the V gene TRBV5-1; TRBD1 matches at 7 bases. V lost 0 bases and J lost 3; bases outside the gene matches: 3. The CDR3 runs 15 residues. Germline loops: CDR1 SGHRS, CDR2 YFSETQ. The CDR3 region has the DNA TGCGCCAGCAGCTTGGAGGGACAGAACAATCAGCCCCAGCATTTT. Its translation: CASSLEGQNNQPQHF.

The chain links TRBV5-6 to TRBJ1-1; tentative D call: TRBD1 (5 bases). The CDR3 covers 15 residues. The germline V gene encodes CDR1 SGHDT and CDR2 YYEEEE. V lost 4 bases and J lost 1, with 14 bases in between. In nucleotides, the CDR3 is TGTGCCAGCAGCCGTGCAGGGTGGAAGAACACTGAAGCTTTCTTT. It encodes CASSRAGWKNTEAFF.

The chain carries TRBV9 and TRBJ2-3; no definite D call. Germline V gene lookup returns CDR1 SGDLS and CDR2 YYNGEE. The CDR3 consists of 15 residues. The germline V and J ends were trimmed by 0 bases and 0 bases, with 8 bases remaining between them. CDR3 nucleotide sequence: TGTGCCAGCAGCGTAGGACTTACGAGCACAGATACGCAGTATTTT. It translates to CASSVGLTSTDTQYF.

This chain's CDR3 is CASSAAGREQFF. The CDR3 region has the DNA TGTGCCAGCAGCGCCGCGGGACGTGAGCAGTTCTTC. The rearrangement uses TRBV7-9 and TRBJ2-1; D possibly corresponds to TRBD2 (6 bases). The germline CDR1 and CDR2 sequences are SEHNR and FQNEAQ (reference sequence). This CDR3 region has 12 residues. The V end lost 5 bases, the J end lost 9 bases, and 11 bases lay between the germline ends.

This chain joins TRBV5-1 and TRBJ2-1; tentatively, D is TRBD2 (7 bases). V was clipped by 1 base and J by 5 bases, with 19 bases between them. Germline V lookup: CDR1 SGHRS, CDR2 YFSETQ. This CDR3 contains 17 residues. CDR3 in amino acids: CASSLLSRGGVDNEQFF. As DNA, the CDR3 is TGCGCCAGCAGCTTGTTATCGAGGGGGGGTGTGGACAATGAGCAGTTCTTC.

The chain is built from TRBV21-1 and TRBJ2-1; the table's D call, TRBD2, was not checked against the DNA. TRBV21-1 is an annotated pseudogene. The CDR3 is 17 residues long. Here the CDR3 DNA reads TGTGCCAGCAGCAAGATCCTAGCGGGGGAGGCTGACAATGAGCAGTTCTTC. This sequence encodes CASSKILAGEADNEQFF.

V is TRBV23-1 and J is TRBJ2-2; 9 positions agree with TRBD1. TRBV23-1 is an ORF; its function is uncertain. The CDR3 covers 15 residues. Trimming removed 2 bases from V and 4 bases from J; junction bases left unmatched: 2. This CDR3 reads CASSQGQGSTGELFF. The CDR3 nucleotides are TGCGCCAGCAGTCAAGGACAGGGGAGCACCGGGGAGCTGTTTTTT.

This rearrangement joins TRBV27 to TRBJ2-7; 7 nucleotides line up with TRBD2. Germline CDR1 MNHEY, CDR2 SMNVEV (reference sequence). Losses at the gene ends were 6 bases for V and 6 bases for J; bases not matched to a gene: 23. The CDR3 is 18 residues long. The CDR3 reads CASRSLPRTSTASGEQYF. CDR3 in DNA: TGTGCCAGCAGATCCCTTCCCCGGACTAGTACGGCGTCGGGCGAGCAGTACTTC.

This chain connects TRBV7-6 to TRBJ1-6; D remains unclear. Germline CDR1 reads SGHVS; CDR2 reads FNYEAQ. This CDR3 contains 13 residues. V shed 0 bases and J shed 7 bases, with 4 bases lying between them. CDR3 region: CASSLAVNSPLHF. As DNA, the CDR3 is TGTGCCAGCAGCTTAGCCGTAAATTCACCCCTCCACTTT.

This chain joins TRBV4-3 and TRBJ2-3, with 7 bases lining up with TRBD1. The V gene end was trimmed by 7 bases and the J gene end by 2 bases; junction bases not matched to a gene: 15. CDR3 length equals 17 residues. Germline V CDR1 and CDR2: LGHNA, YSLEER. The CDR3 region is CASTTDDRESPTDTQYF. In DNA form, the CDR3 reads TGCGCCAGCACCACAGACGACAGGGAGTCCCCCACAGATACGCAGTATTTT.

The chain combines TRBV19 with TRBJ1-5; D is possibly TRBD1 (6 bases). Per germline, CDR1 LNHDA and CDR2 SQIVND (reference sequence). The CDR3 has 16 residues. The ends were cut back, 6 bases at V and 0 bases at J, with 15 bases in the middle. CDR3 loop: CASSLLTGISNQPQHF. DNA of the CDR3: TGTGCCAGTAGCCTACTCACAGGGATTAGCAATCAGCCCCAGCATTTT.

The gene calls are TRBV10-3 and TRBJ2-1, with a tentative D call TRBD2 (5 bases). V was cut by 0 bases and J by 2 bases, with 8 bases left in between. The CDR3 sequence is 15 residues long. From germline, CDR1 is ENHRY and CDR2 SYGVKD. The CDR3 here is CAISESSGTYNEQFF. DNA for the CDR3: TGTGCCATCAGTGAGTCAAGCGGTACCTACAATGAGCAGTTCTTC.

As DNA, the CDR3 is TGTGCCAGCAGCTTTTCCGGGCGGGATAATGAGCAGTTCTTC. Its protein product is CASSFSGRDNEQFF. The rearrangement uses TRBV7-6 and TRBJ2-1, with a tentative D call TRBD2 (6 bases). The CDR3 runs 14 residues. Germline V gene data show CDR1 as SGHVS and CDR2 as FNYEAQ. Trimming cost V 3 bases and J 7 bases, with 13 bases left between them.

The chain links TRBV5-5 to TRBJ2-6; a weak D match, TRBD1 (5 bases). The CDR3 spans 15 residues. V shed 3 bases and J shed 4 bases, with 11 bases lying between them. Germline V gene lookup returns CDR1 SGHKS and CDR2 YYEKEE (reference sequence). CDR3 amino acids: CASSSRASGANVLTF. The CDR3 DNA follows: TGTGCCAGCAGCTCCAGGGCATCAGGGGCCAACGTCCTGACTTTC.

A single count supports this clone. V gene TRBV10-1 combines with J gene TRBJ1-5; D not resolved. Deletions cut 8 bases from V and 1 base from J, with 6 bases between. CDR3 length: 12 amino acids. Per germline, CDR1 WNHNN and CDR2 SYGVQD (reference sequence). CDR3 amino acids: CASGHSNQPQHF. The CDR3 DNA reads TGCGCCAGCGGGCACAGCAATCAGCCCCAGCATTTT.

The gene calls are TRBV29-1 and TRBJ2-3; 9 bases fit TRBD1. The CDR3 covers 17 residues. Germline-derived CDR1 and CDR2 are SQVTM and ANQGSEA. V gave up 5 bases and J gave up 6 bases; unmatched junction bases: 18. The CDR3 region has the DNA TGCAGCGTTTCCCGGGGTGGGGGACAGGGCGTTTCCGATACGCAGTATTTT. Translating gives CSVSRGGGQGVSDTQYF.

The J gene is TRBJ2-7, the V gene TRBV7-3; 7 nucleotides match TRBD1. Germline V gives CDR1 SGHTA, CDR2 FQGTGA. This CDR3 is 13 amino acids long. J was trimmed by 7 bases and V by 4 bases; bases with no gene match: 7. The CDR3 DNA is TGTGCCAGCAGCTCTGACAGGGCCAGGGAGCAGTACTTC. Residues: CASSSDRAREQYF.

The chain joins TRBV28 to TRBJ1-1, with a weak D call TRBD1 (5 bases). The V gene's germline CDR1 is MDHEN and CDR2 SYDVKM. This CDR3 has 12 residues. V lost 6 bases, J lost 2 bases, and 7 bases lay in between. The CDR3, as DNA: TGTGCCAGCAGCGACAGAAACACTGAAGCTTTCTTT. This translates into CASSDRNTEAFF. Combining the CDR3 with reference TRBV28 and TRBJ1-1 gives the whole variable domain DVKVTQSSRYLVKRTGEKVFLECVQDMDHENMFWYRQDPGLGLRLIYFSYDVKMKEKGDIPEGYSVSREKKERFSLILESASTNQTSMYLCASSDRNTEAFFGQGTRLTVV.

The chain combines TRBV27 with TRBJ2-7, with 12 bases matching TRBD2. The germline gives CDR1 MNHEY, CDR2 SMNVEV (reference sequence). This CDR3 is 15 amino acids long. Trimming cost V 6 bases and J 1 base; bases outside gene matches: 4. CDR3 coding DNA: TGTGCCAGCAGAGCTCTAGCGGGAGGGTCCTACGAGCAGTACTTC. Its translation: CASRALAGGSYEQYF.

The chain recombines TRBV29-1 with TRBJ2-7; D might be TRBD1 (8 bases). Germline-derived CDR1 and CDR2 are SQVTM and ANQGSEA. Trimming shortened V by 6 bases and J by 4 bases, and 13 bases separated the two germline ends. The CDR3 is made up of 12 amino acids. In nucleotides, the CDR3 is TGCAGCGTCTCACAGGGGGGGTACGAGCAGTACTTC. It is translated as CSVSQGGYEQYF.

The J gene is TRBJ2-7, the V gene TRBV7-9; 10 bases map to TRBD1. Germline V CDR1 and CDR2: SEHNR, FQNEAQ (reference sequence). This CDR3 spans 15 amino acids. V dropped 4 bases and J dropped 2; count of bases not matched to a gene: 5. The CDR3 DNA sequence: TGTGCCAGCAGCTGGGGACAGGGGATAACCTACGAGCAGTACTTC. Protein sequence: CASSWGQGITYEQYF.